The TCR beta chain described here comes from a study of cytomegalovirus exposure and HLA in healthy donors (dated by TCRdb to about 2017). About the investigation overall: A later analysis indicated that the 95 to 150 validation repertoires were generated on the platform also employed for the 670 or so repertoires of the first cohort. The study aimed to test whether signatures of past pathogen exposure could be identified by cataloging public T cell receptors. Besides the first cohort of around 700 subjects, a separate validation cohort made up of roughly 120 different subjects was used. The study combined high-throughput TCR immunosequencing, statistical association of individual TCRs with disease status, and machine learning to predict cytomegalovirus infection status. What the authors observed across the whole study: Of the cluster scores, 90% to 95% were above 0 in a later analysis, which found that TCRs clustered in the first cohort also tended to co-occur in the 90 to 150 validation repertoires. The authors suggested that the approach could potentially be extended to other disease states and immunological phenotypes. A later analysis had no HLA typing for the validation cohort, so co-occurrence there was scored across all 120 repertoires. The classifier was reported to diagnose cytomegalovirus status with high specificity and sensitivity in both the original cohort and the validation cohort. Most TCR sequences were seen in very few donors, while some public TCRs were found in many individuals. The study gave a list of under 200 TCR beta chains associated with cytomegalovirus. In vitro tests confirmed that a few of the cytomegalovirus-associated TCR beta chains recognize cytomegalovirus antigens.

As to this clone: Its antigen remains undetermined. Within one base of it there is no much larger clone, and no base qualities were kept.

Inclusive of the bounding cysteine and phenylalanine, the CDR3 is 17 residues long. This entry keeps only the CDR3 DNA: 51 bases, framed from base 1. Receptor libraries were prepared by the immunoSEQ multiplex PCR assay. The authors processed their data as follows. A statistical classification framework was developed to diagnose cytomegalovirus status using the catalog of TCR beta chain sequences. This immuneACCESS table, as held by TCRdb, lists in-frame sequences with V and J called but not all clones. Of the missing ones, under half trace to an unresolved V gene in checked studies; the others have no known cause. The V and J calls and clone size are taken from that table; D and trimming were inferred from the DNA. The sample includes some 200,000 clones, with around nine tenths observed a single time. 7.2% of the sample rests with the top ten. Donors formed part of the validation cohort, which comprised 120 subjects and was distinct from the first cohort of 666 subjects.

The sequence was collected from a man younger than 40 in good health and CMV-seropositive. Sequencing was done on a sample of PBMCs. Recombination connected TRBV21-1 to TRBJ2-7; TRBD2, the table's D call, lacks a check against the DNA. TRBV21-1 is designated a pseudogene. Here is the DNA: TGTGCCAGCAGCAATAGTTCCCCAGGGGACTACACCTACGAGCAGTACTTC. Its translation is CASSNSSPGDYTYEQYF.